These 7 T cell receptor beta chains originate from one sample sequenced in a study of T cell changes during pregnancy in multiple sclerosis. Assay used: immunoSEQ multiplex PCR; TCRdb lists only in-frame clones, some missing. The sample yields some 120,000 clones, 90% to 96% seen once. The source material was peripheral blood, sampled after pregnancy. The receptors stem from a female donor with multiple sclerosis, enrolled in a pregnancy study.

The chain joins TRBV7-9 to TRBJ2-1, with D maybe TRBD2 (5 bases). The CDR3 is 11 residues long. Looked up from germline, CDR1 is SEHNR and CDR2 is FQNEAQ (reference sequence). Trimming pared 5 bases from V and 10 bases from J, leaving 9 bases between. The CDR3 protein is CASSLQREQFF. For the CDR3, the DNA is TGTGCCAGCAGCCTGCAGCGGGAGCAGTTCTTC.

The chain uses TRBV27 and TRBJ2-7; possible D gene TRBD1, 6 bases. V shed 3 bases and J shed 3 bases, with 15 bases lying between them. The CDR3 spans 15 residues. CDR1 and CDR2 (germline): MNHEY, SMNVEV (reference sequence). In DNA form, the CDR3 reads TGTGCCAGCAGTTTCTCGAAGACAGGTCACTACGAGCAGTACTTC. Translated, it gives CASSFSKTGHYEQYF.

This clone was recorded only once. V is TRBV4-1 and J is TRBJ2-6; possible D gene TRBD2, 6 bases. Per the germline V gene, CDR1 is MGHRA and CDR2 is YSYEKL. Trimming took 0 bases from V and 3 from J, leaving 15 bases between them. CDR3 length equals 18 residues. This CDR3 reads CASSQEPGLPLGANVLTF. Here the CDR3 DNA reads TGCGCCAGCAGCCAAGAGCCAGGACTACCCCTTGGGGCCAACGTCCTGACTTTC.

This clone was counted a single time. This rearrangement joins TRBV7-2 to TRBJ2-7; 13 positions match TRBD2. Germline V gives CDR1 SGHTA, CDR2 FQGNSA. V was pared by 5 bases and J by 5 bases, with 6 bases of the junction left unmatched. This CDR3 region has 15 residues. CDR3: CASSLWTSGRNEQYF. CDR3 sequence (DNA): TGTGCCAGCAGCCTGTGGACTAGCGGGAGAAACGAGCAGTACTTC.

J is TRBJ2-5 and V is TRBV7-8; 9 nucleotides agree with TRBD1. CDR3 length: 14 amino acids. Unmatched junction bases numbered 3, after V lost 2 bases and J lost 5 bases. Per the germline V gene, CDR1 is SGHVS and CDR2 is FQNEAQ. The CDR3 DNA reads TGTGCCAGCAGCTTATTCGACAGGGGGGAGACCCAGTACTTC. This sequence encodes CASSLFDRGETQYF.

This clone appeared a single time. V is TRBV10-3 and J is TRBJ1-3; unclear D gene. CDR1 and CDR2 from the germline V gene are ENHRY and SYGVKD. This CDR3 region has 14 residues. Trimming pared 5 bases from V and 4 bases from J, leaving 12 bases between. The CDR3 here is CAISYRTSGNTIYF. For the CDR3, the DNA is TGTGCCATCAGTTACAGAACTTCGGGAAACACCATATATTTT.

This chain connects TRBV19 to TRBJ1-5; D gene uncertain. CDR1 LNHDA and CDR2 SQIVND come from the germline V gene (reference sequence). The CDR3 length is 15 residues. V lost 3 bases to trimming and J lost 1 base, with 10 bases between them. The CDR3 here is CASSMYGESNQPQHF. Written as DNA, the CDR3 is TGTGCCAGTAGTATGTACGGAGAGAGCAATCAGCCCCAGCATTTT.